These 23 T cell receptor beta chains share one sample of origin, sequenced in a study of cytomegalovirus exposure and HLA in healthy donors. Amplification used 60 Vbeta primers and 13 Jbeta primers. Produced via immunoSEQ multiplex PCR; TCRdb's table is partial and in-frame only. The data show 210,000 or so clones, with approximately 88% seen just once and roughly 0.71% held by the top ten. What was sequenced was PBMCs. These receptors were obtained from a boy younger than 10 in good health and CMV-seronegative.

The rearrangement uses TRBV4-2 and TRBJ1-3, with D possibly matching TRBD1 (5 bases). The V and J ends lost 4 bases and 0 bases respectively, with 13 bases between them. The CDR3 covers 16 residues. Germline CDR1 is LGHNA and CDR2 is YNFKEQ. The CDR3 DNA is TGTGCCAGCAGCCTCCCGGGACTGAACTCTGGAAACACCATATATTTT. This gives the protein CASSLPGLNSGNTIYF.

This clone has just one count. V and J are TRBV19 and TRBJ1-5; D gene unclear. V lost 7 bases and J 0 bases, leaving 7 bases between the germline ends. Per germline, CDR1 LNHDA and CDR2 SQIVND (reference sequence). CDR3 size: 13 residues. The CDR3: CASTGYSNQPQHF. The CDR3 DNA sequence: TGTGCCAGTACGGGGTATAGCAATCAGCCCCAGCATTTT.

The rearrangement uses TRBV29-1 and TRBJ2-1; weak D call: TRBD2 (6 bases). Per the germline V gene, CDR1 is SQVTM and CDR2 is ANQGSEA. CDR3 size: 14 residues. The V and J ends lost 4 bases and 5 bases respectively, with 15 bases between them. The DNA for the CDR3 is TGCAGCGTTGCCTCTACCGGGAGCGACAATGAGCAGTTCTTC. Encoded protein: CSVASTGSDNEQFF.

This chain uses TRBV10-3 with TRBJ1-2; tentatively, D is TRBD1 (6 bases). Between the trimmed V and J ends, which lost 2 bases and 4 bases, there was a span of 8 bases. The CDR3 has 13 residues. The germline V gene encodes CDR1 ENHRY and CDR2 SYGVKD. The CDR3 reads CAISEGQTYGYTF. The CDR3 DNA sequence: TGTGCCATCAGTGAGGGACAGACCTATGGCTACACCTTC.

This clone was found a few times. The chain uses TRBV4-1 and TRBJ2-2, with 10 bases that match TRBD1. Germline CDR1 MGHRA, CDR2 YSYEKL. The length of the CDR3 is 16 residues. The V segment lost 4 bases and the J segment 2 bases; nucleotides outside the gene matches: 4. This CDR3 is CASSLKTGGNTGELFF. CDR3 sequence (DNA): TGCGCCAGCAGCCTAAAGACAGGGGGCAACACCGGGGAGCTGTTTTTT.

The chain links TRBV7-9 to TRBJ2-7; TRBD2 is a possible D gene (7 bases). Trimming left V 2 bases short and J 5 bases short, with 10 bases between. Per germline, CDR1 SEHNR and CDR2 FQNEAQ (reference sequence). CDR3 length: 13 amino acids. CDR3 sequence: CASSLRGADEQYF. The CDR3 bases are TGTGCCAGCAGCTTACGGGGGGCGGACGAGCAGTACTTC.

The chain combines TRBV7-6 with TRBJ1-1; 7 bases align to TRBD1. The germline V gene encodes CDR1 SGHVS and CDR2 FNYEAQ. V lost 3 bases to trimming and J lost 1 base; unmatched junction nucleotides: 5. There are 15 residues in the CDR3. The CDR3 region has the DNA TGTGCCAGCAGCTTCGGCAGGGGGGAGAACACTGAAGCTTTCTTT. The encoded protein is CASSFGRGENTEAFF.

The CDR3 sequence is CAWNGPGNSPLHF. The CDR3, as DNA: TGTGCCTGGAACGGGCCGGGGAACTCACCCCTCCACTTT. The rearrangement links TRBV30 to TRBJ1-6; D unresolved. Trimming took 4 bases from V and 10 from J, leaving 14 bases between them. The CDR3 extends over 13 amino acids. Germline-derived CDR1 and CDR2 are GTSNPN and SVGIG (reference sequence).

This clone was recorded only once. The chain combines TRBV2 with TRBJ2-7; TRBD1 matches at 7 bases. CDR1 and CDR2 (germline): SNHLY, FYNNEI. The CDR3 loop spans 15 amino acids. V lost 6 bases to trimming and J lost 0 bases; unmatched junction nucleotides: 8. The CDR3 bases are TGTGCCAGCAGAACGGACAGGTTTAGCTCCTACGAGCAGTACTTC. Its translation is CASRTDRFSSYEQYF.

This chain links TRBV5-1 with TRBJ2-3, with D hard to call. Trimming stripped 6 bases from V and 4 bases from J, with 30 bases between. The CDR3 is 19 residues long. The germline V gene has CDR1 SGHRS and CDR2 YFSETQ. Here the CDR3 DNA reads TGCGCCAGCATGGGCACAAATGTAGGCCCCCCTTATCCGGCAGATACGCAGTATTTT. It translates to CASMGTNVGPPYPADTQYF.

This clone was seen only once. V gene TRBV11-2 combines with J gene TRBJ2-3; D might be TRBD2 (6 bases). Trimming took off 7 bases at V and 4 bases at J, with 24 bases between the two ends. Germline values: CDR1 SGHAT, CDR2 FQNNGV. The CDR3 is 17 amino acids. CDR3 residues: CASNRISLRGNADTQYF. The CDR3 coding sequence is TGTGCCAGCAATCGCATCTCCCTGCGGGGTAACGCAGATACGCAGTATTTT.

The rearrangement uses TRBV11-2 and TRBJ1-2; D call uncertain. Trimming stripped 0 bases from V and 6 bases from J, with 11 bases between. The CDR3 sequence is 14 residues long. CDR1 is SGHAT and CDR2 is FQNNGV in the germline V gene. The chain's CDR3 is CASSLDEPRDGYTF. The CDR3 DNA is TGTGCCAGCAGCTTAGATGAACCCCGGGATGGCTACACCTTC.

With regard to this clone: Different DNA sequences within this sample yield the same CDR3. The rearrangement uses TRBV25-1 and TRBJ2-5; TRBD2 might be the D (7 bases). Trimming left V 5 bases short and J 2 bases short, with 9 bases between. Per germline, CDR1 MGHDK and CDR2 SYGVNS. CDR3 size: 13 residues. CDR3 bases: TGTGCCAGCAGTAGGGGGGGGCAAGAGACCCAGTACTTC. Translation: CASSRGGQETQYF.

The V and J genes are TRBV9 and TRBJ1-4, with 9 nucleotides matching TRBD1. Per germline, CDR1 SGDLS and CDR2 YYNGEE. This CDR3 has 15 residues. V trimming: 3 bases; J trimming: 4 bases; junction bases outside the gene matches: 4. The DNA of the CDR3 is TGTGCCAGCAGCGGTCCGGGACAGGGTAATGAAAAACTGTTTTTT. This translates into CASSGPGQGNEKLFF.

This chain uses TRBV21-1 with TRBJ2-3; the table calls TRBD2, which could not be checked here. TRBV21-1 represents a pseudogene. The CDR3 sequence is 12 residues long. For the CDR3, the DNA is TGTGCCAGCAGCAAAGACTTATATACGCAGTATTTT. Translating it yields CASSKDLYTQYF.

The chain combines TRBV6-5 with TRBJ1-5, with D tentatively TRBD1 (5 bases). V was trimmed by 6 bases and J by 4 bases, leaving 16 bases between them. The V gene's germline CDR1 is MNHEY and CDR2 SVGAGI. CDR3 size: 15 residues. The CDR3 protein is CASRPEAGGNQPQHF. The CDR3, as DNA: TGTGCCAGCAGGCCCGAGGCCGGGGGGAATCAGCCCCAGCATTTT.

The V call is TRBV7-6, the J call TRBJ2-5; TRBD2 is a possible D gene (5 bases). The CDR3 runs to 12 residues. Germline V lookup: CDR1 SGHVS, CDR2 FNYEAQ. With 4 bases removed from V and 4 bases from J, the gap between germline ends came to 7 bases. The CDR3, as DNA: TGTGCCAGCAGCTCCGGACTAGAGACCCAGTACTTC. It specifies CASSSGLETQYF.

The rearrangement joins TRBV19 to TRBJ1-3, with D perhaps matching TRBD1 (5 bases). The CDR3 spans 15 residues. In germline, CDR1 is LNHDA, CDR2 SQIVND (reference sequence). Trimming left V 3 bases short and J 4 bases short, with 13 bases between. This chain's CDR3 is CASSIYRGSGNTIYF. The CDR3 DNA sequence: TGTGCCAGTAGTATCTATAGGGGTTCGGGAAACACCATATATTTT.

This clone was detected a few times. Other DNA sequences of this sample code for an identical CDR3. The V call is TRBV2, the J call TRBJ2-1; 8 bases align to TRBD2. This CDR3 is built from 14 residues. Germline V CDR1 and CDR2: SNHLY, FYNNEI. J lost 2 bases, V lost 6 bases, and 3 bases had no gene match. The CDR3 sequence: CASSGGGPYNEQFF. The CDR3, as DNA: TGTGCCAGCAGCGGGGGGGGGCCCTACAATGAGCAGTTCTTC.

This chain links TRBV5-8 with TRBJ2-7; possibly TRBD1 for D (5 bases). This CDR3 spans 13 amino acids. Trimming took 4 bases from V and 2 from J, leaving 10 bases between them. Germline V CDR1 and CDR2: SGHTS, YDEGEE. The CDR3: CASSPDSTYEQYF. As DNA, the CDR3 is TGTGCCAGCAGCCCTGACAGCACCTACGAGCAGTACTTC.

This clone was counted a single time. The chain combines TRBV5-4 with TRBJ2-3, with no clear D. CDR1 and CDR2 (germline): SGHNT, YYREEE (reference sequence). The CDR3 runs to 13 residues. Trimming removed 5 bases from V and 5 bases from J, with 12 bases in between. The CDR3 reads CASRPTIGDTQYF. CDR3 nucleotides: TGTGCCAGCAGACCCACTATAGGAGATACGCAGTATTTT. Full variable domain (rest looked up from reference TRBV5-4 and TRBJ2-3): ETGVTQSPTHLIKTRGQQVTLRCSSQSGHNTVSWYQQALGQGPQFIFQYYREEENGRGNFPPRFSGLQFPNYSSELNVNALELDDSALYLCASRPTIGDTQYFGPGTRLTVL.

The J gene is TRBJ2-3, the V gene TRBV11-3, with TRBD1 as a possible D gene (5 bases). Germline CDR1 reads SGHNT; CDR2 reads YENEEA. V was shortened by 5 bases and J by 2 bases, with 14 bases between the two germline ends. This CDR3 has 15 residues. CDR3 nucleotide sequence: TGTGCCAGCAGCCTAAGACAGTCCGACACAGATACGCAGTATTTT. Its translation is CASSLRQSDTDTQYF. Supplemented by reference TRBV11-3 and TRBJ2-3, the full variable domain reads EAGVVQSPRYKIIEKKQPVAFWCNPISGHNTLYWYLQNLGQGPELLIRYENEEAVDDSQLPKDRFSAERLKGVDSTLKIQPAELGDSAVYLCASSLRQSDTDTQYFGPGTRLTVL.

The chain uses TRBV4-2 and TRBJ2-7, with 8 bases identical to TRBD2. The junction had 7 bases not matched to a gene; V was cut back by 1 base and J by 5 bases. CDR3 length equals 15 residues. Germline CDR1 and CDR2: LGHNA and YNFKEQ. CDR3 region: CASSQGGGLGDEQYF. The CDR3 nucleotides read TGTGCCAGCAGCCAAGGGGGGGGACTAGGGGACGAGCAGTACTTC.